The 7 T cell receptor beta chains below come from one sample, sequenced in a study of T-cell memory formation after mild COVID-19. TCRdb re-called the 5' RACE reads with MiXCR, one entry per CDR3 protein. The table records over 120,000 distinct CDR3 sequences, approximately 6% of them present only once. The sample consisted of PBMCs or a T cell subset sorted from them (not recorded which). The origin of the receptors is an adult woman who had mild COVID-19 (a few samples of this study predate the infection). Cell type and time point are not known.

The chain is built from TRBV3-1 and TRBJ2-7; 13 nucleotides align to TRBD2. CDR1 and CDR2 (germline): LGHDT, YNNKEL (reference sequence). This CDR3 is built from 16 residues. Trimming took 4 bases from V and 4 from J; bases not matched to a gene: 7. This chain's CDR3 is CASSRPGLAGAYEQYF. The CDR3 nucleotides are TGTGCCAGCAGCCGCCCCGGACTAGCGGGAGCTTACGAGCAGTACTTC.

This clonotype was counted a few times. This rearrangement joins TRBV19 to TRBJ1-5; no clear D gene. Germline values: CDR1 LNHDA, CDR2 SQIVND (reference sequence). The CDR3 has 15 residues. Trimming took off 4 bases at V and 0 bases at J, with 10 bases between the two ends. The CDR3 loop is CASSNSLYSNQPQHF. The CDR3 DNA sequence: TGTGCCAGTAGTAACAGCCTTTATAGCAATCAGCCCCAGCATTTT.

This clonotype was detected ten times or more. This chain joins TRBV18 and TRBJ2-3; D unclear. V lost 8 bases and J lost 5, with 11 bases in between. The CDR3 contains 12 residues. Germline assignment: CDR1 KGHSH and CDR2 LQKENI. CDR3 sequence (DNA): TGTGCCAGCCGCCACCTTGAAGATACGCAGTATTTT. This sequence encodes CASRHLEDTQYF.

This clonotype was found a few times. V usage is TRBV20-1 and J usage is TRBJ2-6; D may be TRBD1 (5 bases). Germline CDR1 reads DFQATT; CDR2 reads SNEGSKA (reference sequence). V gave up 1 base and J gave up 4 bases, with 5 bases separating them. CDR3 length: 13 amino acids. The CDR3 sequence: CSARGGGANVLTF. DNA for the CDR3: TGCAGTGCTAGAGGGGGCGGGGCCAACGTCCTGACTTTC.

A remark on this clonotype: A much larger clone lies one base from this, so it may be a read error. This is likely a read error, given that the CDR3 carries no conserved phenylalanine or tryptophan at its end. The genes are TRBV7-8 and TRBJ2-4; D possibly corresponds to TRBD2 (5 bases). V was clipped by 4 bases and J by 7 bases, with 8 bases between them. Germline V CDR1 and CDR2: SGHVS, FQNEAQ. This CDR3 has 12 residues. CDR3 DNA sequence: TGTGCCAGCAGCTCGAGAGGGAACATTCAGTACTAC. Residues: CASSSRGNIQYY.

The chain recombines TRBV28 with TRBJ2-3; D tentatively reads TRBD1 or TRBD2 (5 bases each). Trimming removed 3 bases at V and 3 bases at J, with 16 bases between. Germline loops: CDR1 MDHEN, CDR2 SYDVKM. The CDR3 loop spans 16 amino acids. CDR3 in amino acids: CASSFTSGPGTDTQYF. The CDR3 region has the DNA TGTGCCAGCAGTTTTACCTCGGGGCCTGGAACAGATACGCAGTATTTT.

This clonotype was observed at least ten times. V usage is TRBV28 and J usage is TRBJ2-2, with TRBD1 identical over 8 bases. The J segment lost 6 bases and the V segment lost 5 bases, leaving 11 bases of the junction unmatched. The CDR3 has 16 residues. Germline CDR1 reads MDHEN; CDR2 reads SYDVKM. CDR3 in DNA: TGTGCCAGCAGTCCCCTGGCAGGGGGCTTTTCCGGGGAGCTGTTTTTT. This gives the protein CASSPLAGGFSGELFF.